These T cell receptor beta chains were read from a single sample in a study of T cells after yellow fever vaccination. TCRdb independently ran MiXCR on the 5' RACE reads; one entry per CDR3 protein. This sample carries 450,000 to 650,000 distinct CDR3 sequences, about a fifth of them seen once, and the ten largest clones take about a sixth. The input for sequencing was PBMCs, taken more than 20 days after the first yellow fever vaccination. These receptors originate from a man aged 18 to 29 who received the YFV17D yellow fever vaccine. Each CDR3 is given without its conserved first and last residue. A D gene is named only where the DNA matches it firmly. Only some rows state a clone size, as once, few, many or a class for expanded clones.

TRBJ1-3 | TRBV3-1 | - | many | ASSLSGYGNTIY
TRBJ2-7 | TRBV9 | - | many | ASSDGGSYEQY
TRBJ2-3 | TRBV18 | - | - | ASYTGLTSTDTQY
TRBJ1-6 | TRBV7-3 | TRBD1 | - | ASSLSTGAGNSPLH
TRBJ2-3 | TRBV18 | - | few | ASSPTGKTDTQY
TRBJ2-3 | TRBV24-1 | - | - | ATSKPGTWGNTQY
TRBJ2-1 | TRBV27 | - | few | ASSLLRGAYNEQF
TRBJ2-7 | TRBV6-2/TRBV6-3 | - | - | ASSPTGEADEQY
TRBJ1-3 | TRBV2 | - | few | ASSESPTRGNTIY
TRBJ2-7 | TRBV3-1 | TRBD2 | few | ASSKPGGRISYEQY
TRBJ1-5 | TRBV21-1 | - | - | ASSLRGGAYNQPQH
TRBJ2-5 | TRBV5-4 | TRBD2 | - | ASSSPTSGGAWETQY
TRBJ2-4 | TRBV7-9 | - | few | ASSSAGPQY
TRBJ1-5 | TRBV6-1 | - | - | ASSPGFLNQPQH
TRBJ1-2 | TRBV3-1 | - | - | ASSQDRGDGYT
TRBJ2-5 | TRBV12-3/TRBV12-4 | - | - | ASTSSTGTHQETQY
TRBJ1-5 | TRBV12-3/TRBV12-4 | - | few | ASLGSEEINQPQH
TRBJ1-1 | TRBV27 | - | few | ASPSEGSGFSEAF
TRBJ2-5 | TRBV10-3 | TRBD1 | few | AIRGDARGRETQY
TRBJ1-2 | TRBV5-1 | TRBD1 | - | ASSLAGGGYT
TRBJ1-5 | TRBV20-1 | - | few | SATDSIYSNQPQH
TRBJ2-3 | TRBV4-3 | - | - | ASSQDRRRTDTQY
TRBJ2-4 | TRBV3-1 | TRBD1 | - | ASSQLGQGKNIQY
TRBJ1-5 | TRBV24-1 | - | - | ATSDPGGAGNQPQH
TRBJ2-3 | TRBV19 | - | few | ASMVEGPSDTQY
TRBJ2-7 | TRBV27 | - | - | ASSFASPTHYEQY
TRBJ2-1 | TRBV6-2/TRBV6-3 | - | many | ASSSSSYNEQF
TRBJ2-3 | TRBV5-1 | TRBD2 | - | ASSLSGGMADTQY
TRBJ2-2 | TRBV12-5 | - | - | ASGTGPNTGELF
TRBJ2-3 | TRBV7-9 | - | - | ASSLVSEVQY
TRBJ2-5 | TRBV19 | TRBD2 | - | ASSPQETSGGTQY
TRBJ2-3 | TRBV10-2 | TRBD2 | - | ASSEGLALSDTQY
TRBJ1-2 | TRBV5-1 | - | few | ASSLVGEDRYT
TRBJ2-7 | TRBV20-1 | - | few | SARDRDHAGYEQY
TRBJ1-4 | TRBV12-3/TRBV12-4 | - | - | ASAGSTNEKLF
TRBJ2-5 | TRBV28 | TRBD2 | - | ASSLGTSSGGAVETQY
TRBJ2-3 | TRBV5-1 | TRBD2 | - | ASSLGRGGSDTQY
TRBJ2-1 | TRBV2 | - | once | ARTQRVRNEQF
TRBJ1-2 | TRBV4-3 | TRBD1 | - | ASSQEWPGGGYT
TRBJ1-2 | TRBV12-3/TRBV12-4 | - | few | ASRAGFLEGYT
TRBJ2-3 | TRBV12-3/TRBV12-4 | - | few | ASSWTVNTQY
TRBJ1-2 | TRBV5-1 | TRBD1 | - | ASSTSPTGGLSFGYT
TRBJ1-6 | TRBV20-1 | TRBD1 | - | SASRNRGMVSPLH
TRBJ1-5 | TRBV10-3 | - | - | AISDLGPGNQPQH
TRBJ1-1 | TRBV25-1 | - | few | ASEPRGQNTEAF
TRBJ1-2 | TRBV7-8 | - | few | ASSFSNRAQGYT
TRBJ2-6 | TRBV11-1 | - | once | ASSFYQTGPHSGANVLT
TRBJ2-5 | TRBV19 | - | - | ASHAGTQETQY
TRBJ1-2 | TRBV29-1 | - | - | SVDLGAGGYT
TRBJ2-1 | TRBV6-2/TRBV6-3 | - | - | ASSYSKGSPYNEQF
TRBJ1-1 | TRBV5-1 | - | - | ASSLGGWGNTEAF
TRBJ1-1 | TRBV2 | - | - | ASSVAGKNTEAF
TRBJ1-5 | TRBV4-1 | TRBD1 | few | ASSQAGQANQPQH
TRBJ2-5 | TRBV5-5 | TRBD1 | - | ASSPRRTGHQETQY
TRBJ2-2 | TRBV28 | - | few | ASSSADRTGELF
TRBJ2-1 | TRBV5-1 | - | few | ASSFQGTALNEQF
TRBJ1-3 | TRBV6-2/TRBV6-3 | - | - | ASSYSMWGSGNTIY
TRBJ2-3 | TRBV10-1 | - | few | ASSRGTAADTQY
TRBJ2-5 | TRBV7-8 | - | - | ASSLGTVRTETQY